Listed below are T cell receptor beta chains from one sample, sequenced in a study of cytomegalovirus exposure and HLA in healthy donors. The data were produced by immunoSEQ multiplex PCR, yet TCRdb's version contains in-frame clones alone and is incomplete. The table lists 170,000 or so clones, roughly 85% of them singletons. What was sequenced was PBMCs. The receptor source for this set is a woman aged 40 to 49 in good health and CMV-seronegative. Both conserved end residues are part of each CDR3. The order of the fields is clone size, V gene, D gene, J gene, CDR3 protein, CDR3 DNA. The D gene is left open where the match is weak. Not every row has a clone size; where given, it reads once, few, many or a size class.

.	TRBV6-5	.	TRBJ1-1	CASSYSSGGRIEAFF	TGTGCCAGCAGTTACTCGAGCGGGGGGCGCATTGAAGCTTTCTTT
.	TRBV7-2	.	TRBJ2-7	CASSLLGRYEQYF	TGTGCCAGCAGCTTACTAGGAAGGTACGAGCAGTACTTC
few	TRBV25-1	.	TRBJ1-3	CASKKEPGNTIYF	TGTGCCAGCAAAAAGGAGCCTGGAAACACCATATATTTT
.	TRBV27	TRBD1	TRBJ1-1	CASRLDRGWLNTEAFF	TGTGCCAGCAGATTGGACAGGGGGTGGCTGAACACTGAAGCTTTCTTT
.	TRBV30	TRBD1	TRBJ1-2	CAWHRDRPRGYTF	TGTGCCTGGCACCGGGACAGGCCCAGGGGCTACACCTTC
.	TRBV2	.	TRBJ2-2	CASSFTGSTGELFF	TGTGCCAGCAGTTTTACAGGGTCCACCGGGGAGCTGTTTTTT
.	TRBV7-9	.	TRBJ1-6	CASSLEQPSYNSPLHF	TGTGCCAGCAGCTTAGAACAGCCTTCCTATAATTCACCCCTCCACTTT
once	TRBV30	.	TRBJ1-1	CAWSSWGGGDTEAFF	TGTGCCTGGAGTTCGTGGGGAGGTGGGGACACTGAAGCTTTCTTT
.	TRBV9	.	TRBJ2-5	CASSVAVTGTPQETQYF	TGTGCCAGCAGCGTAGCGGTTACCGGGACTCCTCAAGAGACCCAGTACTTC
.	TRBV2	TRBD1	TRBJ1-1	CASSNRGLTEAFF	TGTGCCAGCAGTAACAGGGGGCTTACTGAAGCTTTCTTT
.	TRBV7-8	.	TRBJ1-2	CASSLIRSNYGYTF	TGTGCCAGCAGCTTGATTAGATCGAACTATGGCTACACCTTC
.	TRBV7-9	.	TRBJ2-1	CASSSDSIPYNEQFF	TGTGCCAGCAGCTCCGACAGCATACCCTACAATGAGCAGTTCTTC
.	TRBV5-1	.	TRBJ2-7	CASSLFTGEAYEQYF	TGCGCCAGCAGCTTGTTTACGGGAGAAGCCTACGAGCAGTACTTC
.	TRBV25-1	.	TRBJ2-7	CASHPFPGGTYEQYF	TGTGCCAGCCACCCGTTCCCAGGGGGGACCTACGAGCAGTACTTC
.	TRBV28	TRBD1	TRBJ1-2	CASMGTGDLHGYTF	TGTGCCAGCATGGGGACAGGGGATTTGCATGGCTACACCTTC
.	TRBV28	.	TRBJ1-2	CATLRSGYTF	TGTGCCACCCTGCGCTCTGGCTACACCTTC
.	TRBV13	TRBD1	TRBJ2-7	CASSLVTGKLYEQYF	TGTGCCAGCAGCTTAGTGACAGGGAAATTGTACGAGCAGTACTTC
.	TRBV5-4	.	TRBJ2-3	CASSKTGTDTQYF	TGTGCCAGCAGCAAGACAGGCACAGATACGCAGTATTTT
.	TRBV5-1	TRBD2	TRBJ2-3	CASSPGLAGGTDTQYF	TGCGCCAGCAGCCCTGGACTAGCGGGGGGCACAGATACGCAGTATTTT
.	TRBV7-6	TRBD1	TRBJ1-2	CASSSGTGGTYGYTF	TGTGCCAGCAGCTCCGGGACAGGGGGGACCTATGGCTACACCTTC
once	TRBV9	TRBD2	TRBJ2-7	CASSVVSGSNEQYF	TGTGCCAGCAGCGTGGTTAGCGGGAGCAACGAGCAGTACTTC
few	TRBV5-1	.	TRBJ2-1	CASSLSSVDYNEQFF	TGCGCCAGCAGTCTCTCTAGCGTTGACTACAATGAGCAGTTCTTC
once	TRBV5-4	.	TRBJ1-3	CASSPGTRGFSGNTIYF	TGTGCCAGCAGCCCGGGGACAAGGGGTTTCTCTGGAAACACCATATATTTT
.	TRBV5-1	.	TRBJ2-2	CASSWTTNTGELFF	TGCGCCAGCAGCTGGACTACGAACACCGGGGAGCTGTTTTTT
few	TRBV5-1	TRBD1	TRBJ1-1	CASSLGGGQGLPGNTEAFF	TGCGCCAGCAGCTTAGGGGGGGGACAGGGCCTACCAGGGAACACTGAAGCTTTCTTT
.	TRBV6-5	.	TRBJ1-4	CASMRGAGEKLFF	TGTGCCAGCATGCGGGGGGCGGGTGAAAAACTGTTTTTT
.	TRBV14	TRBD1	TRBJ2-5	CASSQDRGDRVVAEETQYF	TGTGCCAGCAGCCAAGATCGAGGGGACAGGGTGGTGGCGGAAGAGACCCAGTACTTC
.	TRBV5-6	TRBD1	TRBJ1-1	CASSMTGTGTWEAFF	TGTGCCAGCAGCATGACCGGGACAGGGACTTGGGAAGCTTTCTTT
.	TRBV5-1	TRBD1	TRBJ1-5	CASSLGQGASNQPQHF	TGCGCCAGCAGCTTGGGTCAGGGGGCTAGCAATCAGCCCCAGCATTTT
.	TRBV14	TRBD1	TRBJ2-3	CASSQGQLTDTQYF	TGTGCCAGCAGCCAGGGACAGCTTACCGATACGCAGTATTTT
once	TRBV19	.	TRBJ1-6	CASSIDLHAAQAEPLHF	TGTGCCAGTAGTATAGATCTACATGCCGCACAGGCCGAACCCCTCCACTTT
.	TRBV7-6	.	TRBJ2-1	CASSLSDREQFF	TGTGCCAGCAGCTTATCCGACAGAGAGCAGTTCTTC